These 15 T cell receptor beta chains were sequenced from one sample in a study of blood T cell repertoires in COVID-19 (dated by TCRdb to the early 2020s). The library came from the immunoSEQ multiplex PCR assay. TCRdb provides this immuneACCESS table in a form limited to in-frame rearrangements. Some clones are lacking; in checked studies, under half of them reflect an unresolved V gene, and why the rest are absent is not known. This sample comprises around 120,000 clones, 60% to 85% of them detected only once. Clones ranked in the top ten supply 2.3% of the sample. Sequenced input: peripheral blood. The origin of the receptors is a man between 65 and 79 years old with acute or convalescent COVID-19.

The chain links TRBV2 to TRBJ2-5; no clear D gene. Trimming pared 3 bases from V and 2 bases from J, leaving 10 bases between. Germline V lookup: CDR1 SNHLY, CDR2 FYNNEI. The CDR3 is 14 amino acids. Here the CDR3 DNA reads TGTGCCAGCAGTGAGTCACTACCGCAAGAGACCCAGTACTTC. Its translation: CASSESLPQETQYF. The full variable domain, with the rest looked up from reference TRBV2 and TRBJ2-5, is EPEVTQTPSHQVTQMGQEVILRCVPISNHLYFYWYRQILGQKVEFLVSFYNNEISEKSEIFDDQFSVERPDGSNFTLKIRSTKLEDSAMYFCASSESLPQETQYFGPGTRLLVL.

There are a few counts of this clone. This chain joins TRBV11-1 and TRBJ1-5; maybe TRBD1 (6 bases). Germline lookup yields CDR1 SGHAT and CDR2 FQDESV (reference sequence). This CDR3 comprises 16 residues. The ends were cut back, 6 bases at V and 2 bases at J, with 17 bases in the middle. The CDR3 DNA reads as TGTGCCAGCAGACCGGGACACCGAGGGCGCAATCAGCCCCAGCATTTT. It translates to CASRPGHRGRNQPQHF.

The chain recombines TRBV19 with TRBJ1-3; D gene unclear. Germline lookup yields CDR1 LNHDA and CDR2 SQIVND (reference sequence). CDR3 length: 12 amino acids. V lost 4 bases to trimming and J lost 5 bases, with 6 bases between them. The CDR3 DNA reads TGTGCCAGTAGTACTCTCCGAAACACCATATATTTT. Translated: CASSTLRNTIYF. The variable domain in full, completed from reference TRBV19 and TRBJ1-3, reads DGGITQSPKYLFRKEGQNVTLSCEQNLNHDAMYWYRQDPGQGLRLIYYSQIVNDFQKGDIAEGYSVSREKKESFPLTVTSAQKNPTAFYLCASSTLRNTIYFGEGSWLTVV.

The table lists this clone with a few counts. V usage is TRBV19 and J usage is TRBJ1-3, with TRBD1 as a possible D gene (5 bases). V lost 7 bases to trimming and J lost 0 bases, with 10 bases between them. Germline loops: CDR1 LNHDA, CDR2 SQIVND (reference sequence). This CDR3 region has 14 residues. This CDR3 reads CASTPQGSGNTIYF. As DNA, the CDR3 is TGTGCCAGTACCCCCCAGGGCTCTGGAAACACCATATATTTT.

The chain combines TRBV19 with TRBJ1-2; a weak D match, TRBD1 (6 bases). This CDR3 is 12 amino acids long. Germline CDR1 LNHDA, CDR2 SQIVND (reference sequence). The V end was cut by 4 bases, the J end by 7 bases, with 10 bases between. This chain's CDR3 is CASSTRGGGYTF. In DNA form, the CDR3 reads TGTGCCAGTAGTACCAGAGGGGGTGGCTACACCTTC.

The chain employs TRBV5-1 and TRBJ2-1; 8 positions match TRBD1. V was pared by 4 bases and J by 9 bases, with 9 bases of the junction left unmatched. Per the germline V gene, CDR1 is SGHRS and CDR2 is YFSETQ. The CDR3 has 14 amino acids. The CDR3 spells CASSKDRGFIEQFF. In DNA, the CDR3 is TGCGCCAGCAGCAAAGACAGGGGCTTTATTGAGCAGTTCTTC.

This chain links TRBV9 with TRBJ2-2, with 7 bases matching TRBD2. Germline V gene data show CDR1 as SGDLS and CDR2 as YYNGEE. This CDR3 contains 16 residues. J was trimmed by 4 bases and V by 4 bases; bases with no gene match: 10. The CDR3 region has the DNA TGTGCCAGCAGCCCCGGTTTGCGGGGGAGCACCGGGGAGCTGTTTTTT. Translation gives CASSPGLRGSTGELFF.

The chain is built from TRBV2 and TRBJ2-7, with D perhaps TRBD1 (6 bases). The CDR3 is 13 amino acids. Per the germline V gene, CDR1 is SNHLY and CDR2 is FYNNEI. Trimming removed 5 bases from V and 0 bases from J, with 8 bases in between. The CDR3 region is CASSWDNSYEQYF. CDR3 in DNA: TGTGCCAGCAGTTGGGACAACTCCTACGAGCAGTACTTC.

About this clone itself: A junction boundary mismatches the germline segment, possibly from a read error. The V and J genes are TRBV7-7 and TRBJ1-5; 8 nucleotides agree with TRBD1. Per the germline V gene, CDR1 is SSHAT and CDR2 is FNYEAQ (reference sequence). The CDR3 spans 18 residues. The CDR3 loop is CASSFPTGGTTCNQPQHF. In DNA form, the CDR3 reads TGTGCTAGCAGCTTTCCTACAGGGGGTACAACTTGCAATCAGCCCCAGCATTTT.

The genes are TRBV18 and TRBJ2-1, with 9 bases that match TRBD1. V trimming: 6 bases; J trimming: 7 bases; junction bases outside the gene matches: 13. In germline, CDR1 is KGHSH, CDR2 LQKENI. The CDR3 sequence is 16 residues long. The CDR3 nucleotides read TGTGCCAGCTCGTCTGACCCGGGACAGGGTCAGAATGAGCAGTTCTTC. This gives the protein CASSSDPGQGQNEQFF.

This chain connects TRBV4-3 to TRBJ2-2, with D perhaps matching TRBD2 (7 bases). Between the trimmed V and J ends, which lost 1 base and 7 bases, there was a span of 16 bases. The CDR3 extends over 16 amino acids. Germline-derived CDR1 and CDR2 are LGHNA and YSLEER. CDR3 DNA: TGCGCCAGCAGCCAAGCAGCGGGGCAACAGGGCGGGGAGCTGTTTTTT. Translation gives CASSQAAGQQGGELFF.

This clone was seen a few times. The V call is TRBV5-4, the J call TRBJ1-2, with TRBD1 identical over 9 bases. The length of the CDR3 is 13 residues. CDR1 is SGHNT, CDR2 YYREEE, per germline (reference sequence). V lost 4 bases and J lost 4; bases outside the gene matches: 2. In DNA form, the CDR3 reads TGTGCCAGCAGCAGACAGGGGGTCTATGGCTACACCTTC. As protein: CASSRQGVYGYTF. Full variable domain (remainder filled in from reference TRBV5-4 and TRBJ1-2): ETGVTQSPTHLIKTRGQQVTLRCSSQSGHNTVSWYQQALGQGPQFIFQYYREEENGRGNFPPRFSGLQFPNYSSELNVNALELDDSALYLCASSRQGVYGYTFGSGTRLTVV.

The CDR3 region has the DNA TGTGCCAGCAGCTTAGTTTGGGGGGGCACAGAGACCCAGTACTTC. Translation: CASSLVWGGTETQYF. The rearrangement uses TRBV7-2 and TRBJ2-5; weak D call: TRBD2 (7 bases). From germline, CDR1 is SGHTA and CDR2 FQGNSA. Deletions cut 1 base from V and 4 bases from J, with 13 bases between. The CDR3 covers 15 residues.

J is TRBJ2-1 and V is TRBV2; 7 bases match TRBD1. V dropped 9 bases and J dropped 4; count of bases not matched to a gene: 21. Per the germline V gene, CDR1 is SNHLY and CDR2 is FYNNEI. The CDR3 totals 18 residues. The CDR3 loop reads CASQGPHRGQRDYNEQFF. The CDR3 region has the DNA TGTGCCAGTCAAGGGCCCCACAGGGGCCAGAGAGATTACAATGAGCAGTTCTTC.

The chain uses TRBV7-6 and TRBJ1-2, with 10 bases lining up with TRBD1. The CDR3 is 18 amino acids. V lost 1 base to trimming and J lost 4 bases; unmatched junction nucleotides: 12. Germline V gene data show CDR1 as SGHVS and CDR2 as FNYEAQ. CDR3 protein: CASSLDPPDRGLIYGYTF. CDR3 DNA sequence: TGTGCCAGCAGCTTAGACCCCCCCGACAGGGGGCTTATCTATGGCTACACCTTC.